These 30 T cell receptor beta chains were sequenced from one sample in a study of control samples from healthy donors and cancer patients. Clones were read by immunoSEQ multiplex PCR, and TCRdb kept only the in-frame ones, dropping some. The sample records 170,000 or so clones, 90% to 95% being singletons. Sequencing was carried out using blood. The receptors originated from a young man in good health.

This chain uses TRBV30 with TRBJ1-2; D might be TRBD1 (6 bases). The V end lost 2 bases, the J end lost 6 bases, and 19 bases lay between the germline ends. Germline values: CDR1 GTSNPN, CDR2 SVGIG (reference sequence). This CDR3 has 15 residues. The DNA for the CDR3 is TGTGCCTGGAGTACACCACATAGGGGGGCGGATGGCTACACCTTC. Residues: CAWSTPHRGADGYTF. The variable domain in full, completed from reference TRBV30 and TRBJ1-2, reads SQTIHQWPATLVQPVGSPLSLECTVEGTSNPNLYWYRQAAGRGLQLLFYSVGIGQISSEVPQNLSASRPQDRQFILSSKKLLLSDSGFYLCAWSTPHRGADGYTFGSGTRLTVV.

J is TRBJ2-7 and V is TRBV9; 7 bases agree with TRBD2. Germline CDR1 reads SGDLS; CDR2 reads YYNGEE. The CDR3 extends over 14 amino acids. The V segment lost 3 bases and the J segment 0 bases; nucleotides outside the gene matches: 3. The CDR3 sequence is CASSERGLSYEQYF. In nucleotides, the CDR3 is TGTGCCAGCAGCGAGCGGGGTCTCTCCTACGAGCAGTACTTC.

This rearrangement joins TRBV9 to TRBJ2-1; 13 bases map to TRBD2. Germline values: CDR1 SGDLS, CDR2 YYNGEE. The CDR3 runs to 15 residues. After removal of 0 bases from V and 7 bases from J, the junction contained 1 base not matched to a gene. This CDR3 is CASSVELAGGNEQFF. CDR3 bases: TGTGCCAGCAGCGTAGAACTAGCGGGGGGGAATGAGCAGTTCTTC.

The chain recombines TRBV10-3 with TRBJ2-1; D is uncertain. CDR3 length: 15 amino acids. Deletions cut 0 bases from V and 4 bases from J, with 10 bases between. Germline CDR1 and CDR2: ENHRY and SYGVKD. The CDR3 bases are TGTGCCATCAGTGAGTCTACGGGCTGGTACAATGAGCAGTTCTTC. Translated, it gives CAISESTGWYNEQFF.

The V call is TRBV3-1 (or the pseudogene TRBV3-2), the J call TRBJ1-1, with 9 bases fitting TRBD1. The CDR3 runs 14 residues. The germline V gene encodes CDR1 LGHDT and CDR2 YNNKEL (reference sequence). Unmatched junction bases numbered 1, after V lost 2 bases and J lost 3 bases. Here the CDR3 DNA reads TGTGCCAGCAGCCAAACAGGGGGCCACACTGAAGCTTTCTTT. This encodes CASSQTGGHTEAFF.

V and J are TRBV12-5 and TRBJ1-2, with D possibly TRBD1 on 6 matching bases. The CDR3 covers 13 residues. The germline CDR1 and CDR2 sequences are LGHNT and FRNRAP. V was shortened by 2 bases and J by 4 bases, with 8 bases between the two germline ends. Here the CDR3 DNA reads TGTGCTAGTGGTTTGAGGGACACCTATGGCTACACCTTC. Protein product: CASGLRDTYGYTF. The full variable domain, rest sourced from reference TRBV12-5 and TRBJ1-2, is DARVTQTPRHKVTEMGQEVTMRCQPILGHNTVFWYRQTMMQGLELLAYFRNRAPLDDSGMPKDRFSAEMPDATLATLKIQPSEPRDSAVYFCASGLRDTYGYTFGSGTRLTVV.

The gene calls are TRBV7-2 and TRBJ1-5; 9 positions match TRBD1. V was pared by 2 bases and J by 6 bases, with 11 bases of the junction left unmatched. Germline CDR1 SGHTA, CDR2 FQGNSA. This CDR3 contains 17 residues. CDR3 sequence reads: CASSLTTWTGASQPQHF. The CDR3 DNA follows: TGTGCCAGCAGCTTAACCACCTGGACAGGGGCGAGTCAGCCCCAGCATTTT.

This clone came up once. The V gene is TRBV9, the J gene TRBJ2-2, with 8 bases lining up with TRBD1. Germline loops: CDR1 SGDLS, CDR2 YYNGEE. V lost 3 bases and J lost 6; bases outside the gene matches: 4. The CDR3 runs to 14 residues. CDR3 DNA: TGTGCCAGCAGCGGCCAGGGGGCCCCCGGGGAGCTGTTTTTT. Translating gives CASSGQGAPGELFF.

The chain employs TRBV6-2 or TRBV6-3 and TRBJ1-2; tentatively, D is TRBD1 (5 bases). Trimming cost V 6 bases and J 4 bases, with 12 bases left between them. Germline CDR1 MNHEY, CDR2 SVGEGT. The CDR3 extends over 13 amino acids. This CDR3 is CASSSGLSYGYTF. The CDR3, as DNA: TGTGCCAGCAGCTCGGGGCTTTCCTATGGCTACACCTTC.

This clone was seen once. This sequence joins TRBV7-9 and TRBJ2-1; D might be TRBD1 or TRBD2, each matching 5 bases. The V end was cut by 3 bases, the J end by 5 bases, with 14 bases between. The CDR3 loop spans 15 amino acids. The germline V gene encodes CDR1 SEHNR and CDR2 FQNEAQ (reference sequence). The DNA for the CDR3 is TGTGCCAGCAGCTTCAGGCCTAGAGGGGACAATGAGCAGTTCTTC. Its translation: CASSFRPRGDNEQFF. Filled out from reference TRBV7-9 and TRBJ2-1, the complete variable domain reads DTGVSQNPRHKITKRGQNVTFRCDPISEHNRLYWYRQTLGQGPEFLTYFQNEAQLEKSRLLSDRFSAERPKGSFSTLEIQRTEQGDSAMYLCASSFRPRGDNEQFFGPGTRLTVL.

This clone was observed once. The V and J genes are TRBV5-4 and TRBJ2-7; 7 bases align to TRBD1. The ends lost 4 bases at V and 3 bases at J; junction bases unmatched: 4. The CDR3 has 13 amino acids. Germline assignment: CDR1 SGHNT and CDR2 YYREEE (reference sequence). The CDR3 here is CASSKTGVYEQYF. CDR3 coding DNA: TGTGCCAGCAGCAAAACAGGGGTCTACGAGCAGTACTTC. Together with reference TRBV5-4 and TRBJ2-7, the CDR3 gives the full variable domain: ETGVTQSPTHLIKTRGQQVTLRCSSQSGHNTVSWYQQALGQGPQFIFQYYREEENGRGNFPPRFSGLQFPNYSSELNVNALELDDSALYLCASSKTGVYEQYFGPGTRLTVT.

J is TRBJ1-6 and V is TRBV5-5; 7 bases are shared with TRBD1. Per the germline V gene, CDR1 is SGHKS and CDR2 is YYEKEE (reference sequence). The CDR3 loop spans 14 amino acids. The V and J ends lost 6 bases and 4 bases, in that order; junction bases with no gene match: 4. Here the CDR3 reads CASTKTGYNSPLHF. The CDR3, as DNA: TGTGCCAGCACCAAGACAGGGTATAATTCACCCCTCCACTTT.

The chain is built from TRBV3-1 (or the pseudogene TRBV3-2) and TRBJ1-1; 7 bases match TRBD1. Germline trimming cut 4 bases from V and 2 bases from J; bases unmatched to any gene: 13. The CDR3 sequence is 17 residues long. Germline values: CDR1 LGHDT, CDR2 YNNKEL (reference sequence). Here the CDR3 reads CASSPREGARGNTEAFF. For the CDR3, the DNA is TGTGCCAGCAGCCCGAGAGAGGGGGCGCGGGGAAACACTGAAGCTTTCTTT.

The rearrangement uses TRBV29-1 and TRBJ2-1, with D unresolved. The germline CDR1 and CDR2 sequences are SQVTM and ANQGSEA. CDR3 length: 14 amino acids. V was trimmed by 0 bases and J by 7 bases, leaving 13 bases between them. The CDR3 DNA sequence: TGCAGCGTTGAAGAGGGTCACCTTTGGAATGAGCAGTTCTTC. Translating gives CSVEEGHLWNEQFF.

J is TRBJ2-7 and V is TRBV3-1 (or the pseudogene TRBV3-2); D not certain. The CDR3 runs 14 residues. Between the trimmed V and J ends, which lost 0 bases and 0 bases, there was a span of 6 bases. Looked up from germline, CDR1 is LGHDT and CDR2 is YNNKEL (reference sequence). The DNA of the CDR3 is TGTGCCAGCAGCCAAGATTATCCCTCCTACGAGCAGTACTTC. Amino acid sequence: CASSQDYPSYEQYF.

V usage is TRBV18 and J usage is TRBJ2-1, with a possible D match to TRBD1 (5 bases). This CDR3 has 17 amino acids. V was pared by 0 bases and J by 5 bases, with 17 bases between. Germline-derived CDR1 and CDR2 are KGHSH and LQKENI. CDR3 sequence (DNA): TGTGCCAGCTCACCACCAGGGCGGCAGGGTATCCACAATGAGCAGTTCTTC. Translated, it gives CASSPPGRQGIHNEQFF.

The CDR3 coding sequence is TGTGCCAGCTCACTTGGACAGCCAGCAACTAATGAAAAACTGTTTTTT. It translates to CASSLGQPATNEKLFF. The chain combines TRBV18 with TRBJ1-4; TRBD1 is a possible D gene (6 bases). The CDR3 has 16 amino acids. The V and J ends lost 4 bases and 0 bases respectively, with 12 bases between them. The germline gives CDR1 KGHSH, CDR2 LQKENI.

The rearrangement joins TRBV30 to TRBJ1-2; D is undetermined. Germline CDR1 reads GTSNPN; CDR2 reads SVGIG (reference sequence). The CDR3 covers 13 residues. The germline V and J ends were trimmed by 3 bases and 4 bases, with 12 bases remaining between them. The CDR3, as DNA: TGTGCCTGGAGATCCGACACCTTCTATGGCTACACCTTC. It codes for CAWRSDTFYGYTF. Supplemented by reference TRBV30 and TRBJ1-2, the full variable domain reads SQTIHQWPATLVQPVGSPLSLECTVEGTSNPNLYWYRQAAGRGLQLLFYSVGIGQISSEVPQNLSASRPQDRQFILSSKKLLLSDSGFYLCAWRSDTFYGYTFGSGTRLTVV.

This chain uses TRBV5-8 with TRBJ2-7; D perhaps matches TRBD2 (6 bases). Germline V lookup: CDR1 SGHTS, CDR2 YDEGEE. Trimming cost V 2 bases and J 3 bases, with 18 bases left between them. The CDR3 covers 16 residues. The CDR3 region has the DNA TGTGCCAGCAGCTTCGGGAGCAGGGCTTGGTTCTACGAGCAGTACTTC. Amino acids: CASSFGSRAWFYEQYF. Full variable domain (remainder filled in from reference TRBV5-8 and TRBJ2-7): EAGVTQSPTHLIKTRGQQATLRCSPISGHTSVYWYQQALGLGLQFLLWYDEGEERNRGNFPPRFSGRQFPNYSSELNVNALELEDSALYLCASSFGSRAWFYEQYFGPGTRLTVT.

The rearrangement links TRBV27 to TRBJ1-3; D is unclear. Germline V gene data show CDR1 as MNHEY and CDR2 as SMNVEV (reference sequence). This CDR3 is 15 amino acids long. The ends were cut back, 5 bases at V and 2 bases at J, with 13 bases in the middle. CDR3 sequence (DNA): TGTGCCAGCAGTCCACGGAGGGAGACTGGAAACACCATATATTTT. Residues: CASSPRRETGNTIYF.

V is TRBV2 and J is TRBJ2-7, with D possibly being TRBD2 (5 bases). V lost 9 bases to trimming and J lost 4 bases, with 10 bases between them. This CDR3 comprises 11 residues. Germline CDR1 and CDR2: SNHLY and FYNNEI. As DNA, the CDR3 is TGTGCCAGTTTACTAGGTTACGAGCAGTACTTC. Encoded protein: CASLLGYEQYF.

The chain combines TRBV3-1 (or the pseudogene TRBV3-2) with TRBJ2-3; the D gene could be TRBD1 or TRBD2 (5 bases each). The CDR3 has 12 residues. Germline V gene sequence: CDR1 LGHDT, CDR2 YNNKEL (reference sequence). The V and J ends lost 1 base and 9 bases respectively, with 8 bases between them. The CDR3 protein is CASSQVEGTQYF. The DNA of the CDR3 is TGTGCCAGCAGCCAAGTCGAGGGGACGCAGTATTTT.

The chain has TRBV24-1 and TRBJ2-7; TRBD1 aligns across 8 bases. Trimming took 3 bases from V and 2 from J; bases not matched to a gene: 5. This CDR3 has 15 residues. Germline loops: CDR1 KGHDR, CDR2 SFDVKD. CDR3 sequence reads: CATSDPQGATYEQYF. In DNA form, the CDR3 reads TGTGCCACCAGTGATCCCCAGGGGGCAACCTACGAGCAGTACTTC.

This clone was seen a single time. The chain is built from TRBV5-6 and TRBJ1-1, with D possibly being TRBD1 (5 bases). V was shortened by 3 bases and J by 0 bases, with 9 bases between the two germline ends. The CDR3 totals 14 residues. Germline lookup yields CDR1 SGHDT and CDR2 YYEEEE. CDR3 loop: CASSSYRMNTEAFF. Written as DNA, the CDR3 is TGTGCCAGCAGCTCCTACAGGATGAACACTGAAGCTTTCTTT.

The chain combines TRBV2 with TRBJ1-3; perhaps TRBD1 as D (5 bases). The germline CDR1 and CDR2 sequences are SNHLY and FYNNEI. With 8 bases removed from V and 0 bases from J, the gap between germline ends came to 11 bases. The CDR3 has 14 amino acids. The CDR3 DNA is TGTGCCAGCCGGGACGGAGACTCTGGAAACACCATATATTTT. It is translated as CASRDGDSGNTIYF.

This chain connects TRBV24-1 to TRBJ1-2; tentative D call: TRBD1 (6 bases). This CDR3 comprises 13 residues. The V and J ends lost 2 bases and 3 bases respectively, with 6 bases between them. Germline V gene lookup returns CDR1 KGHDR and CDR2 SFDVKD. CDR3 nucleotide sequence: TGTGCCACCAGTGATTCAGGGGACTATGGCTACACCTTC. Translated: CATSDSGDYGYTF.

The rearrangement uses TRBV10-3 and TRBJ2-3, with 13 bases identical to TRBD2. V was clipped by 6 bases and J by 1 base; unmatched bases: 7. This CDR3 has 17 amino acids. Germline V lookup: CDR1 ENHRY, CDR2 SYGVKD. CDR3 sequence (DNA): TGTGCCATCAGAGGGACTAGCGGGGATTATGGCACAGATACGCAGTATTTT. This translates into CAIRGTSGDYGTDTQYF.

This clone appeared once. V usage is TRBV18 and J usage is TRBJ2-1; 7 nucleotides line up with TRBD1. Trimming at V came to 3 bases and at J to 6 bases, leaving 2 bases not matched to a gene. CDR1 and CDR2 (germline): KGHSH, LQKENI. The CDR3 has 13 residues. The CDR3 nucleotides are TGTGCCAGCTCACCCGGGACAGCCAATGAGCAGTTCTTC. This translates into CASSPGTANEQFF.

About this clone itself: One end of the junction is discordant with germline, which a read error may explain. The chain carries TRBV30 and TRBJ1-2; 8 nucleotides align to TRBD1. The CDR3 extends over 11 amino acids. In germline, CDR1 is GTSNPN, CDR2 SVGIG (reference sequence). CDR3 nucleotides: TGTGCCTGGGAATCGTGGGACAGGTTACACTTC. Protein product: CAWESWDRLHF.

The chain has TRBV4-1 and TRBJ2-7, with D possibly TRBD1 on 6 matching bases. V dropped 0 bases and J dropped 3 bases, with 12 bases sitting between them. Germline V lookup: CDR1 MGHRA, CDR2 YSYEKL. The CDR3 length is 15 residues. CDR3 protein: CASSQDRDTIYEQYF. The CDR3 DNA sequence: TGCGCCAGCAGCCAAGACCGGGACACGATCTACGAGCAGTACTTC.